This is a list of T cell receptor beta chains from one sample in a study of blood T cell repertoires in COVID-19. Profiled with immunoSEQ multiplex PCR; TCRdb holds only in-frame clones, not every one. The sample consists of 100,000 to 150,000 clones, around 89% of them appearing once. The sequenced material came from peripheral blood. These receptor sequences come from a man between 60 and 75 years old with COVID-19, enrolled during active disease. CDR3s include the opening cysteine and the closing phenylalanine or tryptophan. D genes are given only for firm matches.

V	J	D	CDR3
TRBV4-1	TRBJ1-4	TRBD1	CASSQPGQGVEKLFF
TRBV4-3	TRBJ1-2	.	CASSQGYRDYGYTF
TRBV5-5	TRBJ2-1	.	CASSSLVASYNEQFF
TRBV6-5	TRBJ1-5	.	CASRDSSDNQPQHF
TRBV18	TRBJ2-5	.	CASSPRASGETQYF
TRBV2	TRBJ1-4	.	CASSEQELATNEKLFF
TRBV27	TRBJ1-1	TRBD1	CASSKDRGSKAFF
TRBV14	TRBJ1-4	TRBD1	CASSQDRQGAGEKLFF
TRBV3-1/TRBV3-2	TRBJ1-2	.	CASSHSGNYGYTF
TRBV3-1/TRBV3-2	TRBJ1-1	.	CASSQVRGAEAFF
TRBV4-2	TRBJ1-6	.	CASSSHEGNKNSPLHF
TRBV2	TRBJ1-2	.	CASSENSPAYGYTF
TRBV3-1/TRBV3-2	TRBJ1-1	.	CASRSSYTEAFF
TRBV4-2	TRBJ2-1	TRBD2	CASSQDSVRAGGYNEQFF
TRBV10-2	TRBJ1-2	TRBD1	CASSASGRTGGHGYTF
TRBV15	TRBJ1-4	.	CATSSISGQSDNEKLFF
TRBV7-8	TRBJ2-1	.	CASSFGQYNEQFF
TRBV6-1	TRBJ2-5	.	CASNRGLGTQYF
TRBV3-1/TRBV3-2	TRBJ1-1	TRBD1	CASSPVPGQGARDTEAFF
TRBV28	TRBJ1-1	.	CASTLLGGLDTEAFF